The 5 T cell receptor beta chains below come from one sample, sequenced in a study of OX40 agonist ivuxolimab in advanced cancers. Measured with immunoSEQ multiplex PCR; TCRdb has only the in-frame clones, and not every one. Of some 55,000 clones listed, approximately 84% are singletons. This specimen consisted of CD4+ or CD8+ T cells sorted from blood, obtained in a trial of the OX40 agonist ivuxolimab. The receptors here all came from an adult with an advanced solid tumor such as melanoma, head and neck, liver or kidney cancer.

V usage is TRBV19 and J usage is TRBJ1-2; D may be TRBD1 (5 bases). The ends were cut back, 6 bases at V and 0 bases at J, with 17 bases in the middle. CDR3 length: 16 amino acids. CDR1 LNHDA and CDR2 SQIVND come from the germline V gene (reference sequence). CDR3 region: CASRGPETGANYGYTF. CDR3 nucleotide sequence: TGTGCCAGTAGGGGACCGGAGACGGGCGCTAACTATGGCTACACCTTC.

V usage is TRBV7-8 and J usage is TRBJ2-1; D remains ambiguous. V was cut by 1 base and J by 5 bases, with 18 bases left in between. CDR3 length: 17 amino acids. From germline, CDR1 is SGHVS and CDR2 FQNEAQ. CDR3: CASSLVVSSTRHNEQFF. CDR3 coding DNA: TGTGCCAGCAGCTTAGTTGTGTCCAGCACAAGACACAATGAGCAGTTCTTC.

The V and J genes are TRBV6-1 and TRBJ1-1, with D unresolved. Looked up from germline, CDR1 is MNHNS and CDR2 is SASEGT. V was pared by 3 bases and J by 1 base, with 12 bases between. There are 15 residues in the CDR3. The CDR3 loop is CASSELATGNTEAFF. Written as DNA, the CDR3 is TGTGCCAGCAGTGAGTTGGCGACCGGGAACACTGAAGCTTTCTTT.

This chain connects TRBV28 to TRBJ2-3, with D uncertain. This CDR3 has 14 amino acids. The V gene lost 2 bases and the J gene lost 6 bases, with 12 bases spanning the gap. CDR1 and CDR2 (germline): MDHEN, SYDVKM. The CDR3 DNA follows: TGTGCCAGCAGTTTAAAACCCCCTGCCGATACGCAGTATTTT. It specifies CASSLKPPADTQYF.

This sequence joins TRBV5-1 and TRBJ2-2; D is unclear. The CDR3 has 16 residues. Germline V gene sequence: CDR1 SGHRS, CDR2 YFSETQ. The V gene lost 2 bases and the J gene lost 4 bases, with 15 bases spanning the gap. As DNA, the CDR3 is TGCGCCAGCAGCTTCGGGTCTCGGACGTCCACCGGGGAGCTGTTTTTT. Protein product: CASSFGSRTSTGELFF.